This TCR beta chain was identified in a study of blood T cell repertoires in COVID-19. For the study at large: Some COVID-19 samples were acute and others convalescent; all came from the United States, Italy and Spain. T cells, B-cell-depleted T cells, or PBMCs supplied cDNA or gDNA.

In the study's own analysis: Reference gene primer amplification yielded estimated nucleated cell counts. Using immunoSEQ multiplex PCR, the repertoire was profiled, and TCRdb retains in-frame clones only, with some absent. Clonal size and the V and J genes are those of that table, whereas D and trimming came from the DNA. The sample contains 200,000 to 250,000 clones, approximately 80% of which appear only once. This clone was picked up a small number of times. Per the germline V gene, CDR1 is SGDLS and CDR2 is YYNGEE. J was trimmed by 5 bases and V by 0 bases; bases with no gene match: 8. The CDR3 length is 16 residues.

The sequenced sample consisted of peripheral blood. The chain links TRBV9 to TRBJ2-7; the match to TRBD2 covers 10 bases. The sequence derives from a woman older than 75 with COVID-19, enrolled during active disease. CDR3 DNA: TGTGCCAGCAGCGTAGGTGGAGCGGGGGGGCAGAACGAGCAGTACTTC. The encoded protein is CASSVGGAGGQNEQYF.